Below, 7 T cell receptor beta chains from the same sample are listed, as sequenced in a study of OX40 agonist ivuxolimab in advanced cancers. Produced via immunoSEQ multiplex PCR; TCRdb's table is partial and in-frame only. Altogether roughly 92,000 clones are present, 92% being singletons, with the ten largest covering more than 3%. This specimen was CD4+ or CD8+ T cells sorted from blood, taken in a trial of the OX40 agonist ivuxolimab. These receptors all come from an adult with an advanced solid tumor such as melanoma, head and neck, liver or kidney cancer.

The V call is TRBV27, the J call TRBJ2-7; unclear D gene. The V and J ends lost 4 bases and 2 bases respectively, with 12 bases between them. The CDR3 is 14 residues long. Germline CDR1 MNHEY, CDR2 SMNVEV (reference sequence). This CDR3 reads CASSSSGRPYEQYF. The CDR3 coding sequence is TGTGCCAGCAGTTCCTCAGGACGCCCCTACGAGCAGTACTTC.

This clone came up once. CDR3: CASSIRGQGIGPQHF. The CDR3 nucleotides are TGTGCCAGTAGTATACGGGGACAGGGAATAGGGCCCCAGCATTTT. This sequence joins TRBV19 and TRBJ1-5, with 9 bases that match TRBD1. The CDR3 runs to 15 residues. From germline, CDR1 is LNHDA and CDR2 SQIVND (reference sequence). J gave up 9 bases and V 2 bases, and 8 bases lay outside the gene matches.

The chain uses TRBV7-4 and TRBJ2-7; the match to TRBD1 covers 7 bases. Per germline, CDR1 SGHVT and CDR2 SQSDAQ. The CDR3 is 14 amino acids. V lost 5 bases to trimming and J lost 4 bases; unmatched junction nucleotides: 8. As DNA, the CDR3 is TGTGCCAGCAGCCCCCGGGACAGAGCTTACGAGCAGTACTTC. Amino acids: CASSPRDRAYEQYF.

The chain has TRBV4-3 and TRBJ2-7; D is possibly TRBD1 or TRBD2 (6 bases each). V lost 0 bases and J lost 2, with 11 bases in between. Germline V gene lookup returns CDR1 LGHNA and CDR2 YSLEER. The CDR3 has 15 amino acids. DNA of the CDR3: TGCGCCAGCAGCCAAGAGGCTAGGGGGGCCTACGAGCAGTACTTC. Residues: CASSQEARGAYEQYF.

This clone has only one observation. V gene TRBV15 combines with J gene TRBJ2-1, with 8 bases matching TRBD2. The CDR3 sequence is 14 residues long. V shed 6 bases, J shed 6 bases, and the junction held 7 bases outside the gene matches. The germline gives CDR1 LNHNV, CDR2 YYDKDF (reference sequence). The CDR3 sequence is CATSNGGVANEQFF. The CDR3 bases are TGTGCCACCAGTAACGGGGGGGTGGCCAATGAGCAGTTCTTC.

This clone was seen once. The rearrangement links TRBV29-1 to TRBJ2-3; D perhaps matches TRBD2 (6 bases). Germline CDR1 SQVTM, CDR2 ANQGSEA. Trimming stripped 2 bases from V and 2 bases from J, with 8 bases between. The CDR3 has 13 residues. CDR3 sequence reads: CSVERDFTDTQYF. In nucleotides, the CDR3 is TGCAGCGTTGAAAGGGACTTCACAGATACGCAGTATTTT.

The chain recombines TRBV30 with TRBJ2-3; possible D gene TRBD2, 6 bases. The V end was cut by 2 bases, the J end by 0 bases, with 12 bases between. CDR3 size: 15 residues. The germline CDR1 and CDR2 sequences are GTSNPN and SVGIG (reference sequence). CDR3 bases: TGTGCCTGGAGTATGCTAGCGACTAGCACAGATACGCAGTATTTT. Translation gives CAWSMLATSTDTQYF.